The 12 T cell receptor beta chains in this list originate from one sample, sequenced in a study of T cells after posttransplantation cyclophosphamide. Repertoires were generated with immunoSEQ multiplex PCR, while TCRdb's copy carries only in-frame clones and drops some. The profile shows around 30,000 clones, 70% to 90% of them singletons. Material for sequencing was PBMCs. These receptors originate from a man between 45 and 60 years old.

This clone was found once. The chain recombines TRBV4-1 with TRBJ2-1, with a possible D match to TRBD2 (6 bases). This CDR3 has 17 amino acids. V was cut by 1 base and J by 9 bases, with 22 bases left in between. Germline CDR1 is MGHRA and CDR2 is YSYEKL. The CDR3 DNA sequence: TGCGCCAGCAGCCAAGTGAGGGCGGGAATATCTCCTTCTGAGCAGTTCTTC. Translated, it gives CASSQVRAGISPSEQFF.

This chain uses TRBV5-8 with TRBJ1-2, with D possibly matching TRBD1 (5 bases). From germline, CDR1 is SGHTS and CDR2 YDEGEE. The CDR3 covers 13 residues. Trimming stripped 0 bases from V and 8 bases from J, with 11 bases between. CDR3 DNA: TGTGCCAGCAGCTTGGCCTACAGGCGGGGCTACACCTTC. The encoded protein is CASSLAYRRGYTF. Looking up the rest from reference TRBV5-8 and TRBJ1-2 gives the full variable domain: EAGVTQSPTHLIKTRGQQATLRCSPISGHTSVYWYQQALGLGLQFLLWYDEGEERNRGNFPPRFSGRQFPNYSSELNVNALELEDSALYLCASSLAYRRGYTFGSGTRLTVV.

This chain uses TRBV5-4 with TRBJ2-7, with TRBD2 matching over 8 bases. Germline CDR1 and CDR2: SGHNT and YYREEE (reference sequence). This CDR3 comprises 14 residues. The V segment lost 4 bases and the J segment 0 bases; nucleotides outside the gene matches: 3. In nucleotides, the CDR3 is TGTGCCAGCAGCCCCGGGACTAGCTCCTACGAGCAGTACTTC. It is translated as CASSPGTSSYEQYF.

The chain is built from TRBV7-6 and TRBJ2-1; the match to TRBD2 covers 8 bases. CDR1 SGHVS and CDR2 FNYEAQ come from the germline V gene. V trimming: 5 bases; J trimming: 4 bases; junction bases outside the gene matches: 7. CDR3 length equals 15 residues. The CDR3, as DNA: TGTGCCAGCAGCGCCAGCGGGAGTGAGTACAATGAGCAGTTCTTC. Translation: CASSASGSEYNEQFF.

The chain recombines TRBV25-1 with TRBJ2-1; TRBD2 aligns across 13 bases. With V trimmed by 6 bases and J by 7 bases, 3 bases remained unmatched. Germline-derived CDR1 and CDR2 are MGHDK and SYGVNS. The CDR3 spans 14 residues. The CDR3: CASRGLAGVNEQFF. Here the CDR3 DNA reads TGTGCCAGCAGAGGACTAGCGGGAGTTAATGAGCAGTTCTTC.

The V gene is TRBV4-2, the J gene TRBJ2-1; D is unclear. Germline V lookup: CDR1 LGHNA, CDR2 YNFKEQ. This CDR3 has 18 amino acids. Trimming cost V 0 bases and J 0 bases, with 15 bases left between them. The CDR3 loop is CASSQDRPAWSSYNEQFF. The CDR3, as DNA: TGTGCCAGCAGCCAAGATCGCCCTGCCTGGAGCTCCTACAATGAGCAGTTCTTC.

The rearrangement links TRBV4-2 to TRBJ1-2; maybe TRBD1 (6 bases). V was clipped by 0 bases and J by 5 bases, with 13 bases between them. Germline CDR1 and CDR2: LGHNA and YNFKEQ. This CDR3 is built from 15 residues. The CDR3 sequence: CASSQDYREGYGYTF. The CDR3 DNA follows: TGTGCCAGCAGCCAAGATTACAGGGAGGGTTATGGCTACACCTTC.

The chain uses TRBV5-5 and TRBJ1-6; weak D call: TRBD1 (5 bases). The germline gives CDR1 SGHKS, CDR2 YYEKEE (reference sequence). The CDR3 is made up of 15 amino acids. V was clipped by 3 bases and J by 10 bases, with 17 bases between them. This CDR3 reads CASSWTDTTRSPLHF. The CDR3 DNA follows: TGTGCCAGCAGCTGGACGGACACCACCCGATCACCCCTCCACTTT.

The chain has TRBV19 and TRBJ1-2, with TRBD1 matching 10 bases. Trimming at V came to 7 bases and at J to 3 bases, leaving 8 bases not matched to a gene. This CDR3 is 15 amino acids long. Germline V gene lookup returns CDR1 LNHDA and CDR2 SQIVND (reference sequence). CDR3 sequence: CASIQPGTGDYGYTF. The CDR3 nucleotides read TGTGCCAGTATCCAACCCGGGACAGGGGACTATGGCTACACCTTC. The full variable domain, rest sourced from reference TRBV19 and TRBJ1-2, is DGGITQSPKYLFRKEGQNVTLSCEQNLNHDAMYWYRQDPGQGLRLIYYSQIVNDFQKGDIAEGYSVSREKKESFPLTVTSAQKNPTAFYLCASIQPGTGDYGYTFGSGTRLTVV.

V is TRBV5-1 and J is TRBJ2-1, with a tentative D call TRBD2 (6 bases). The CDR3 length is 13 residues. From germline, CDR1 is SGHRS and CDR2 YFSETQ. Trimming took 2 bases from V and 5 from J, leaving 8 bases between them. CDR3 loop: CASSFGLNNEQFF. As DNA, the CDR3 is TGCGCCAGCAGCTTCGGACTAAACAATGAGCAGTTCTTC.

V is TRBV18 and J is TRBJ2-2; 8 bases agree with TRBD1. Per germline, CDR1 KGHSH and CDR2 LQKENI. The CDR3 length is 14 residues. V lost 4 bases and J lost 4; bases outside the gene matches: 2. The CDR3 loop is CASSLDRATGELFF. In DNA, the CDR3 is TGTGCCAGCTCACTGGACAGGGCCACCGGGGAGCTGTTTTTT.

The CDR3 sequence: CASSRPLQLAGESRGPHEQYF. The CDR3 DNA reads TGTGCCAGTAGCCGCCCCCTTCAACTAGCGGGAGAAAGTAGGGGTCCCCACGAGCAGTACTTC. The rearrangement joins TRBV19 to TRBJ2-7; 11 bases agree with TRBD2. Germline CDR1 reads LNHDA; CDR2 reads SQIVND (reference sequence). Trimming took 6 bases from V and 5 from J; bases not matched to a gene: 27. This CDR3 comprises 21 residues.